This T cell receptor beta chain came from a study of blood T cell repertoires in COVID-19. Study-wide background: Spain, Italy and the United States supplied samples that represented acute and convalescent COVID-19. PBMCs, B-cell-depleted T cells, or T cells were the source of the cDNA or gDNA that made up the material.

In the authors' workflow: Reference gene primer amplification in the assay estimated nucleated cell counts. Clones were read by immunoSEQ multiplex PCR, and TCRdb kept only the in-frame ones, dropping some. Clone size and the V and J calls come from that table; the DNA yielded D and trimming. The sample lists over 250,000 clones, 83% occurring once. The V gene end was trimmed by 6 bases and the J gene end by 8 bases; junction bases not matched to a gene: 17. Germline lookup yields CDR1 MNHEY and CDR2 SVGEGT. CDR3 length: 16 amino acids. The rearrangement uses TRBV6-2 or TRBV6-3 and TRBJ1-2; 8 bases match TRBD1. The clonotype comes from a woman aged 50 to 65 who had recovered from COVID-19. The sample taken for sequencing was peripheral blood. DNA for the CDR3: TGTGCCAGCAGCCGGGGGACAGGCTCCTCCCTGGGGGGCTACACCTTC. As protein: CASSRGTGSSLGGYTF.